One and the same sample provided the 4 T cell receptor beta chains below, sequenced in a study of shared clonotypes between healthy human individuals. Assay used: immunoSEQ multiplex PCR; TCRdb lists only in-frame clones, some missing. Of roughly 2,500,000 clones in the sample, roughly 93% are singletons; the top ten hold more than 0.35%. The sequencing sample was made of naive CD4+ T cells from PBMCs. Documented subset: CD45RA+ positively selected. These receptors all stem from a man between 18 and 29 years old in good health. Some clones in this sample may be carry-over from other donors' samples.

The chain uses TRBV27 and TRBJ2-3; 8 bases line up with TRBD1. Germline CDR1 is MNHEY and CDR2 is SMNVEV (reference sequence). V trimming: 6 bases; J trimming: 0 bases; junction bases outside the gene matches: 8. CDR3 length: 16 amino acids. The CDR3, as DNA: TGTGCCAGCAGGCCCCTTCGGGACAGGAGCACAGATACGCAGTATTTT. As protein: CASRPLRDRSTDTQYF.

The rearrangement uses TRBV18 and TRBJ2-2, with 11 bases fitting TRBD2. Per germline, CDR1 KGHSH and CDR2 LQKENI. Trimming cost V 4 bases and J 5 bases; bases outside gene matches: 6. The CDR3 has 16 residues. CDR3 residues: CASSQALAGVTGELFF. The CDR3 DNA reads TGTGCCAGCTCACAGGCACTAGCGGGAGTTACCGGGGAGCTGTTTTTT.

Concerning this clone itself: One end of the junction is discordant with germline, which a read error may explain. The CDR3 sequence is CASREGRQSSYEQYF. CDR3 in DNA: TGTGCCAGCAGGGAAGGGAGACAGAGCTCCTACGAGCAGTACTTC. V is TRBV6-1 and J is TRBJ2-7, with D perhaps matching TRBD1 or TRBD2 (5 bases each). Germline assignment: CDR1 MNHNS and CDR2 SASEGT. The CDR3 is 15 amino acids.

V gene TRBV5-8 combines with J gene TRBJ2-3; no clear D gene. Per germline, CDR1 SGHTS and CDR2 YDEGEE. Trimming took off 4 bases at V and 6 bases at J, with 12 bases between the two ends. This CDR3 has 13 amino acids. CDR3 amino acids: CASSLTSADTQYF. The CDR3 DNA reads TGTGCCAGCAGCCTCACCTCCGCGGATACGCAGTATTTT.